Shown below are 25 T cell receptor beta chains from a single sample sequenced in a study of control samples from healthy donors and cancer patients. Clones were read by immunoSEQ multiplex PCR, and TCRdb kept only the in-frame ones, dropping some. This sample yields around 25,000 clones, of which roughly 93% are seen a single time; roughly 13% belongs to the top ten. Sequencing was done on a sample of PBMCs. These receptors were collected from a man aged 45-65 years with lung cancer.

J is TRBJ1-2 and V is TRBV7-8, with 7 bases fitting TRBD1. The length of the CDR3 is 13 residues. Trimming cost V 3 bases and J 3 bases; bases outside gene matches: 1. Germline CDR1 and CDR2: SGHVS and FQNEAQ. As DNA, the CDR3 is TGTGCCAGCAGCTTTCAGGGGGACTATGGCTACACCTTC. Amino acids: CASSFQGDYGYTF.

The chain employs TRBV6-1 and TRBJ1-3; D unclear. Deletions cut 5 bases from V and 0 bases from J, with 14 bases between. Germline V gene sequence: CDR1 MNHNS, CDR2 SASEGT. This CDR3 is built from 16 residues. CDR3 in amino acids: CASSKGRRHSGNTIYF. Written as DNA, the CDR3 is TGTGCCAGCAGTAAAGGACGGCGACACTCTGGAAACACCATATATTTT.

This clone was counted a single time. The chain links TRBV5-1 to TRBJ2-6; tentatively, D is TRBD1 (6 bases). Looked up from germline, CDR1 is SGHRS and CDR2 is YFSETQ. Trimming cost V 0 bases and J 3 bases, with 7 bases left between them. The CDR3 runs 15 residues. DNA for the CDR3: TGCGCCAGCAGCTTGGGGGACATTGGGGCCAACGTCCTGACTTTC. Translated: CASSLGDIGANVLTF.

The chain has TRBV12-3 or TRBV12-4 and TRBJ1-2; perhaps TRBD1 as D (6 bases). The CDR3 contains 12 residues. With 3 bases removed from V and 8 bases from J, the gap between germline ends came to 10 bases. The CDR3 DNA is TGTGCCAGCAGTTTTACAGGGTGGGGCTACACCTTC. Translated, it gives CASSFTGWGYTF.

The chain carries TRBV29-1 and TRBJ1-2; D may be TRBD1 (6 bases). V was cut by 2 bases and J by 7 bases, with 14 bases left in between. The CDR3 extends over 13 amino acids. Germline lookup yields CDR1 SQVTM and CDR2 ANQGSEA. The DNA of the CDR3 is TGCAGCGTTGAATCAGGGGAGGCCGGTGGCTACACCTTC. As protein: CSVESGEAGGYTF. Drawing the rest from reference TRBV29-1 and TRBJ1-2, the complete variable domain is SAVISQKPSRDICQRGTSLTIQCQVDSQVTMMFWYRQQPGQSLTLIATANQGSEATYESGFVIDKFPISRPNLTFSTLTVSNMSPEDSSIYLCSVESGEAGGYTFGSGTRLTVV.

This clone has a single count. This chain uses TRBV28 with TRBJ1-4; a possible D gene is TRBD1 (6 bases). Looked up from germline, CDR1 is MDHEN and CDR2 is SYDVKM. The CDR3 sequence is 15 residues long. The germline V and J ends were trimmed by 6 bases and 7 bases, with 18 bases remaining between them. The CDR3 DNA sequence: TGTGCCAGCAGCCCCCCGCGCAGGGGATCTGAAAAACTGTTTTTT. Translated, it gives CASSPPRRGSEKLFF.

This clone was seen only once. This chain uses TRBV7-9 with TRBJ2-3; 7 nucleotides align to TRBD1. Unmatched junction bases numbered 7, after V lost 4 bases and J lost 3 bases. This CDR3 contains 15 residues. Germline CDR1 and CDR2: SEHNR and FQNEAQ (reference sequence). The CDR3 coding sequence is TGTGCCAGCAGCTCCGGGACAGCGATGACAGATACGCAGTATTTT. Protein product: CASSSGTAMTDTQYF.

This chain connects TRBV9 to TRBJ2-1; possibly TRBD2 for D (5 bases). Germline V gene lookup returns CDR1 SGDLS and CDR2 YYNGEE. V was shortened by 0 bases and J by 0 bases, with 10 bases between the two germline ends. This CDR3 comprises 16 residues. The DNA of the CDR3 is TGTGCCAGCAGCGTAGTTACGGGGAGCTCCTACAATGAGCAGTTCTTC. Encoded protein: CASSVVTGSSYNEQFF.

The chain is built from TRBV4-1 and TRBJ1-1; TRBD1 matches 10 bases. Germline CDR1 MGHRA, CDR2 YSYEKL. V lost 1 base, J lost 6 bases, and 5 bases stayed unmatched. The CDR3 length is 15 residues. CDR3 protein: CASSQVGQGVAEAFF. The CDR3 DNA reads TGCGCCAGCAGCCAAGTAGGACAGGGGGTGGCTGAAGCTTTCTTT.

The chain couples TRBV2 to TRBJ1-1; D is unclear. The ends were cut back, 6 bases at V and 0 bases at J, with 14 bases in the middle. The CDR3 extends over 15 amino acids. Germline V gene sequence: CDR1 SNHLY, CDR2 FYNNEI. DNA for the CDR3: TGTGCCAGCAGCCCTTTGGGCGTGTTGAACACTGAAGCTTTCTTT. It is translated as CASSPLGVLNTEAFF.

The V and J genes are TRBV9 and TRBJ1-6; tentatively, D is TRBD1 (5 bases). Germline-derived CDR1 and CDR2 are SGDLS and YYNGEE. V was clipped by 0 bases and J by 2 bases, with 9 bases between them. The CDR3 extends over 16 amino acids. In nucleotides, the CDR3 is TGTGCCAGCAGCGTAGATCTCAGGGCCTATAATTCACCCCTCCACTTT. Protein sequence: CASSVDLRAYNSPLHF.

The chain uses TRBV19 and TRBJ2-3; the D gene is possibly TRBD1 (6 bases). The CDR3 length is 14 residues. Trimming shortened V by 5 bases and J by 4 bases, and 13 bases separated the two germline ends. Germline assignment: CDR1 LNHDA and CDR2 SQIVND (reference sequence). This chain's CDR3 is CASSAYRVPDTQYF. In nucleotides, the CDR3 is TGTGCCAGTAGTGCTTACAGGGTCCCAGATACGCAGTATTTT.

The chain employs TRBV2 and TRBJ2-2, with D tentatively TRBD1 (5 bases). V lost 2 bases to trimming and J lost 5 bases, with 6 bases between them. This CDR3 comprises 13 residues. Per germline, CDR1 SNHLY and CDR2 FYNNEI. The CDR3 bases are TGTGCCAGCAGTGAATCAGGGACCGGGGAGCTGTTTTTT. Its translation is CASSESGTGELFF.

This chain uses TRBV2 with TRBJ2-2; 11 nucleotides line up with TRBD1. The germline CDR1 and CDR2 sequences are SNHLY and FYNNEI. CDR3 size: 17 residues. V lost 10 bases, J lost 5 bases, and 15 bases stayed unmatched. The CDR3 loop reads CATRGQSGTGGTGELFF. The CDR3 DNA sequence: TGTGCCACCCGAGGACAGTCCGGGACAGGGGGGACCGGGGAGCTGTTTTTT.

The chain combines TRBV5-5 with TRBJ2-3; D gene unclear. V was pared by 0 bases and J by 0 bases, with 14 bases between. The germline V gene encodes CDR1 SGHKS and CDR2 YYEKEE (reference sequence). CDR3 length equals 17 residues. The CDR3 nucleotides read TGTGCCAGCAGCTTGGCCTGGGCAGGTACTAGCACAGATACGCAGTATTTT. This encodes CASSLAWAGTSTDTQYF.

This sequence joins TRBV19 and TRBJ1-5, with TRBD1 as a possible D gene (6 bases). V was trimmed by 6 bases and J by 6 bases, leaving 18 bases between them. CDR3 length: 15 amino acids. Germline lookup yields CDR1 LNHDA and CDR2 SQIVND (reference sequence). The CDR3 loop reads CASSAGGAGGQPQHF. The CDR3 coding sequence is TGTGCCAGTAGCGCGGGGGGGGCTGGAGGTCAGCCCCAGCATTTT.

The J gene is TRBJ1-5, the V gene TRBV14; unclear D gene. In germline, CDR1 is SGHDN, CDR2 FVKESK. V was clipped by 3 bases and J by 7 bases, with 7 bases between them. The CDR3 is 12 residues long. Here the CDR3 DNA reads TGTGCCAGCAGCCAGTTTATACAGCCCCAGCATTTT. It is translated as CASSQFIQPQHF. The variable domain in full, completed from reference TRBV14 and TRBJ1-5, reads EAGVTQFPSHSVIEKGQTVTLRCDPISGHDNLYWYRRVMGKEIKFLLHFVKESKQDESGMPNNRFLAERTGGTYSTLKVQPAELEDSGVYFCASSQFIQPQHFGDGTRLSIL.

The rearrangement joins TRBV10-1 to TRBJ2-1; D is unclear. CDR3 length: 15 amino acids. Trimming pared 6 bases from V and 4 bases from J, leaving 16 bases between. CDR1 and CDR2 (germline): WNHNN, SYGVQD (reference sequence). The CDR3 DNA reads TGCGCCAGCAGCGACCACCGTGCTGCGTACAATGAGCAGTTCTTC. Translating it yields CASSDHRAAYNEQFF.

The chain has TRBV3-1 (or the pseudogene TRBV3-2) and TRBJ2-1; 9 bases fit TRBD1. V shed 3 bases, J shed 5 bases, and the junction held 11 bases outside the gene matches. The CDR3 spans 17 residues. The germline V gene has CDR1 LGHDT and CDR2 YNNKEL (reference sequence). CDR3 amino acids: CASSHPPGTGFHNEQFF. DNA of the CDR3: TGTGCCAGCAGCCATCCTCCCGGGACAGGGTTCCACAATGAGCAGTTCTTC.

The rearrangement joins TRBV11-2 to TRBJ2-7; D remains ambiguous. CDR1 and CDR2 from the germline V gene are SGHAT and FQNNGV. V was shortened by 2 bases and J by 0 bases, with 5 bases between the two germline ends. This CDR3 region has 13 residues. CDR3 DNA sequence: TGTGCCAGCAGCTTACCAGTCTCCTACGAGCAGTACTTC. This gives the protein CASSLPVSYEQYF.

The rearrangement uses TRBV3-1 (or the pseudogene TRBV3-2) and TRBJ2-2; possible D gene TRBD1, 6 bases. Deletions cut 1 base from V and 0 bases from J, with 15 bases between. CDR1 and CDR2 (germline): LGHDT, YNNKEL (reference sequence). The CDR3 has 18 amino acids. The CDR3 nucleotides are TGTGCCAGCAGCCAAGCCCGGGACACGTACGCGAACACCGGGGAGCTGTTTTTT. Translating it yields CASSQARDTYANTGELFF.

CDR3 in amino acids: CASSIGEKLFF. CDR3 bases: TGTGCCAGTAGTATAGGTGAAAAACTGTTTTTT. The chain joins TRBV19 to TRBJ1-4; D is uncertain. The CDR3 totals 11 residues. The germline V gene encodes CDR1 LNHDA and CDR2 SQIVND (reference sequence). The V end lost 1 base, the J end lost 7 bases, and 1 base lay between the germline ends.

The V gene is TRBV3-1 (or the pseudogene TRBV3-2), the J gene TRBJ2-1; a weak D match, TRBD1 (6 bases). V was clipped by 3 bases and J by 7 bases, with 16 bases between them. This CDR3 is built from 15 residues. Germline CDR1 reads LGHDT; CDR2 reads YNNKEL (reference sequence). The CDR3 here is CASSQSQGRANEQFF. In DNA form, the CDR3 reads TGTGCCAGCAGCCAGTCCCAGGGGCGGGCGAATGAGCAGTTCTTC.

For this clone: Germline and junction disagree at one end, which may indicate a read error. This chain joins TRBV28 and TRBJ1-2; a weak D match, TRBD1 (6 bases). Germline V CDR1 and CDR2: MDHEN, SYDVKM. The CDR3 is made up of 13 amino acids. CDR3 nucleotides: TGCGTAATCGGAGGGGGACTGATAAATGGCTACACCTTC. Encoded protein: CVIGGGLINGYTF.

The CDR3: CASSGRVNTEAFF. In DNA, the CDR3 is TGTGCCAGCAGCGGACGGGTGAACACTGAAGCTTTCTTT. The chain combines TRBV12-3 or TRBV12-4 with TRBJ1-1; D unresolved. The CDR3 has 13 amino acids. V lost 6 bases and J lost 0, with 8 bases in between.